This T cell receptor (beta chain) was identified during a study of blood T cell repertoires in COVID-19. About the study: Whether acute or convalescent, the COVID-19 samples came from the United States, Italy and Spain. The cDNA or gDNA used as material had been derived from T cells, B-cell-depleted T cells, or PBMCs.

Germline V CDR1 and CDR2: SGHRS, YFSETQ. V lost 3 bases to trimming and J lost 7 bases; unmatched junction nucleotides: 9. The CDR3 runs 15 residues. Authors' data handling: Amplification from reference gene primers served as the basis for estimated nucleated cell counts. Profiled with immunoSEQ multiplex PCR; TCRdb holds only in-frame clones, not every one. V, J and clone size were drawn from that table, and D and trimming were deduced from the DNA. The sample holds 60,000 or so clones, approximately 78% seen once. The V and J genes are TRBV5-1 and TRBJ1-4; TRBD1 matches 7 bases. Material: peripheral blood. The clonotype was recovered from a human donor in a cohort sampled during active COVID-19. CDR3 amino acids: CASSSRQGGTEKLFF. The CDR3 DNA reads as TGCGCCAGCAGCTCAAGACAGGGCGGAACTGAAAAACTGTTTTTT.